This T cell receptor beta chain emerged from a study of brain T cells in children with intractable seizures. Overall study findings and caveats: Only CDR3 sequence similarity suggested viral specificity, without known HCMV serostatus.

The sequenced cases were selected for having the highest brain T cell transcript signatures. Before surgery, patients took at least one anti-epileptic drug. TCRdb keeps only in-frame clones here, not all; method: immunoSEQ multiplex PCR. The table lists about 80,000 clones, 90% to 95% of them singletons, with roughly 24% in the top ten. This CDR3 has 16 residues. CDR1 and CDR2 (germline): LGHNT, FRNRAP. With V trimmed by 3 bases and J by 7 bases, 10 bases remained unmatched. This clone occurred a few times. Its antigen is undetermined. This clonotype was sampled from a girl between 2 and 10 years old with Rasmussen encephalitis and intractable seizures. The V and J genes are TRBV12-5 and TRBJ2-1; 9 bases match TRBD2. The source was peripheral blood, collected at surgery. CDR3 loop: CASGFSGGGGSNEQFF. In nucleotides, the CDR3 is TGTGCTAGTGGTTTTAGCGGGGGTGGAGGGTCGAATGAGCAGTTCTTC. The variable domain in full, completed from reference TRBV12-5 and TRBJ2-1, reads DARVTQTPRHKVTEMGQEVTMRCQPILGHNTVFWYRQTMMQGLELLAYFRNRAPLDDSGMPKDRFSAEMPDATLATLKIQPSEPRDSAVYFCASGFSGGGGSNEQFFGPGTRLTVL.